This TCR beta chain was captured by sequencing in a study of T cell responses to AZD1222 COVID-19 vaccine. General study findings and limits: Donors in the cohort were predominantly white British and more often female, and clonal diversity was possibly underestimated. Regions left unmutated in variants are reportedly the target of nearly half of spike-specific TCRs.

Clones were sequenced by immunoSEQ multiplex PCR, and TCRdb holds only the in-frame ones, with some missing. This sample has 95,000 to 150,000 clones, with around 90% found just once. To note about this clone: Its target is not known.

The source was peripheral blood, collected on day 0 of AZD1222 vaccination. This sequence originates from an adult in good health.

The CDR3 spells CASTHSLSYEQYF. CDR3 bases: TGTGCCAGCACGCACTCCCTCTCCTACGAGCAGTACTTC. V and J are TRBV3-1 (or the pseudogene TRBV3-2) and TRBJ2-7; D is ambiguous. Trimming shortened V by 7 bases and J by 0 bases, and 10 bases separated the two germline ends. The CDR3 has 13 amino acids. The germline gives CDR1 LGHDT, CDR2 YNNKEL (reference sequence).